This T cell receptor beta chain was documented in a study of T cell responses to AZD1222 COVID-19 vaccine listed by TCRdb under 2021. Describing the broader study: AZD1222 recipients with second doses at about 4 weeks or about 12 weeks were pooled, because spike-specific TCR depth and breadth did not differ between schedules. TCR sequencing was performed for roughly 240 trial participants, of whom around 200 were given two doses of AZD1222 and around 25 were given two doses of MenACWY control vaccine. Trial participants were enrolled by age into 18-55, 56-69 and 70-plus year subgroups, with roughly 150, 30 and 60 TCR-sequenced participants respectively. Study-wide findings and limitations: Participants were mostly white British, with more females than males. The authors suggested clonal diversity may have been underestimated. Conclusions about previously exposed vaccinees are limited because only 5 or 6 AZD1222 recipients were SARS-CoV-2 seropositive at baseline. A significant rise in spike-specific TCR breadth and depth was observed after two AZD1222 doses relative to day 0 and relative to MenACWY recipients. Reportedly, almost half of the unique spike-specific TCRs recognized epitopes lying outside the regions that are mutated in the B.1.351 and B.1.1.7 variants. In the small 56-69-year group, the increase in depth fell short of significance, most likely because of low power. No day 14 peak-response samples were available, so repertoires were characterized only after the peak T cell response. The whole spike protein was spanned by vaccine-associated CD4 TCRs, and dominant responses were seen in regions 160-218 and 743-854.

The CDR3 regions of human TCRbeta chains were subjected to immunosequencing. Regarding the original processing steps: Repertoire TCRs were matched against a reference library of SARS-CoV-2-specific TCRs generated with the MIRA antigen-specificity platform. Breadth was defined as the fraction of unique TCRs that were SARS-CoV-2-associated. Depth was defined as the fraction of total T cells that were SARS-CoV-2-associated. Using the MIRA data, each spike-specific TCR was assigned both to the spike region to which the TCR was reactive and to a CD4 or CD8 class. Log10-transformed breadth and depth values were compared by one-way ANOVA with Sidak's multiple comparisons tests. As stored in TCRdb, this immuneACCESS dataset retains in-frame rearrangements with V and J assigned. A fraction of the clones does not appear; measured against another copy, unresolved V genes explain less than half of the discrepancy, and the remainder lacks a known reason. The V and J calls and the clone size are those of that table, but D and trimming were determined from the DNA. This sample lists some 150,000 clones; approximately 93% were detected once. Around 4.3% of the sample is held by the ten biggest clonotypes.

This clone was counted once. Its antigen is currently not known. Within one base of it there is no much larger clone, and no base qualities were kept. V is cut back by 5 bases and J by 9 bases, with 17 bases in the junction unmatched. The cysteine opens and the phenylalanine closes a CDR3 of 17 amino acids. Only the CDR3 region is kept as DNA, spanning 51 bases read in frame from base 1. CDR1 SGHNT and CDR2 YENEEA were looked up in the germline V gene. The sample's time point label, decoded: baseline before first vaccination. Samples from vaccinated people were obtained from the UK trials COV001 and COV002, which included a single-blind randomized controlled phase 2/3 trial of AZD1222 (ChAdOx1 nCoV-19) in healthy adults. For TCRbeta chain sequencing, PBMC samples were collected from trial participants at day 0 and at day 28 after the second dose.

The sequence came from an adult in good health. Sequences were derived from peripheral blood, sampled on day 0 of AZD1222 vaccination. This sequence uses TRBV11-3 and TRBJ2-1; TRBD1 matches 9 bases in the middle. The CDR3 protein is CASSIFTGTGLIGEQFF. The DNA sequence is TGTGCCAGCAGCATTTTTACCGGGACAGGGCTTATCGGTGAGCAGTTCTTC.